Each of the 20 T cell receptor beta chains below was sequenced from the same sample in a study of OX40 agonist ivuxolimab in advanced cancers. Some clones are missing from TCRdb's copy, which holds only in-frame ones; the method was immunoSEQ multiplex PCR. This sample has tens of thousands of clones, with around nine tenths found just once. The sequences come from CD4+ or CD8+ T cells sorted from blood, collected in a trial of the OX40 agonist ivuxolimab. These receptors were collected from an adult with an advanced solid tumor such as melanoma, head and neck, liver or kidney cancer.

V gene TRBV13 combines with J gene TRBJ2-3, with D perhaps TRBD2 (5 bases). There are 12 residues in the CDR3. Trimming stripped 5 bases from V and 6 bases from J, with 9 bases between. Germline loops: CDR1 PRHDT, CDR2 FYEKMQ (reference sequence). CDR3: CASSLQRDTQYF. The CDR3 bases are TGTGCCAGCAGCCTCCAGCGGGATACGCAGTATTTT.

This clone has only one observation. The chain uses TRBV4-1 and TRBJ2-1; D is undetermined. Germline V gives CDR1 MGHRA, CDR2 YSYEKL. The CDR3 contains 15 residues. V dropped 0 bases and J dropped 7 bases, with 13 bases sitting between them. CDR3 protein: CASSQEVLEGNEQFF. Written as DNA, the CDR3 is TGCGCCAGCAGCCAAGAGGTATTAGAAGGAAATGAGCAGTTCTTC.

CDR3 DNA: TGTGCCAGCAGTTTCGGGGGGCGTGCCTACGAGCAGTACTTC. Encoded protein: CASSFGGRAYEQYF. The gene calls are TRBV25-1 and TRBJ2-7, with D perhaps TRBD2 (7 bases). Trimming took 5 bases from V and 2 from J, leaving 13 bases between them. The CDR3 totals 14 residues. Germline lookup yields CDR1 MGHDK and CDR2 SYGVNS.

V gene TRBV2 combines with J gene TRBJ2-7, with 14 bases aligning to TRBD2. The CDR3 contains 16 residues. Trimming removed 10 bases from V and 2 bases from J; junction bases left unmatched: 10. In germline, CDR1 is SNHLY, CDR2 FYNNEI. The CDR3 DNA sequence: TGTGCCACTTCGGGGACTAGCGGGGGAGGGGCCTACGAGCAGTACTTC. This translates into CATSGTSGGGAYEQYF.

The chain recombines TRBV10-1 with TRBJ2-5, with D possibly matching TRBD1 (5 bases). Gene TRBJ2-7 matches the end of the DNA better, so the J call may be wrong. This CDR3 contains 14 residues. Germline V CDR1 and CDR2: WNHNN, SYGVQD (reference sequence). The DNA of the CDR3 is TGCGCCAGCAGTTCTAGGGGCTTGGAGTACGAGCAGTACTTC. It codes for CASSSRGLEYEQYF.

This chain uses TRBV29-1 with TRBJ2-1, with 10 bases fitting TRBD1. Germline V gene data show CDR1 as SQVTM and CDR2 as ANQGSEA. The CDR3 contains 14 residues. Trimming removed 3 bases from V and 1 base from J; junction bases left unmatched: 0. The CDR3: CSVEGQGSYNEQFF. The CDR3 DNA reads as TGCAGCGTTGAGGGACAGGGGTCCTACAATGAGCAGTTCTTC.

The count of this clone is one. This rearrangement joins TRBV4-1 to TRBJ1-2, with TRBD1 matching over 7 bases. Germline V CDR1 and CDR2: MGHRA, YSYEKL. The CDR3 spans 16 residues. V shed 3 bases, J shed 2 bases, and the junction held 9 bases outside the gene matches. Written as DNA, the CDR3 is TGCGCCAGCAGCCAGGAAAAGGGGGCAGTAAACTATGGCTACACCTTC. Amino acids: CASSQEKGAVNYGYTF.

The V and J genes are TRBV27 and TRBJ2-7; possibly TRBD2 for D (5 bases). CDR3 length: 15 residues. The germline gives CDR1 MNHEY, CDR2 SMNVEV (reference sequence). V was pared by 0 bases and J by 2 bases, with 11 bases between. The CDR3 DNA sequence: TGTGCCAGCAGTTTATCAGCGGACGACACCTACGAGCAGTACTTC. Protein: CASSLSADDTYEQYF.

CDR3 coding DNA: TGTGCCAGCAGTTTAGTCGCGGGTAATGAAAAACTGTTTTTT. Protein product: CASSLVAGNEKLFF. The genes are TRBV27 and TRBJ1-4; D remains ambiguous. CDR3 size: 14 residues. Germline CDR1 reads MNHEY; CDR2 reads SMNVEV (reference sequence). Trimming took off 2 bases at V and 4 bases at J, with 8 bases between the two ends.

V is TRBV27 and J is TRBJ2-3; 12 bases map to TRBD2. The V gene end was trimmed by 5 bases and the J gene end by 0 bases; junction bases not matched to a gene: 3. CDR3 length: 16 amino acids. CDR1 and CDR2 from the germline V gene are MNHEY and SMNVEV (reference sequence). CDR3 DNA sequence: TGTGCCAGCAGTCAAGGACTAGCGGGGAGCACAGATACGCAGTATTTT. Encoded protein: CASSQGLAGSTDTQYF.

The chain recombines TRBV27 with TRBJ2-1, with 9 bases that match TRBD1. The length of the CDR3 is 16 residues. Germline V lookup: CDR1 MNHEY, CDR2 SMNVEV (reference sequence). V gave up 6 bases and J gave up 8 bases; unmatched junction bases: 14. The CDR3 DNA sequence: TGTGCCAGCAGGCATCGACCGGGACAGGGTATTGATGAGCAGTTCTTC. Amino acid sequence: CASRHRPGQGIDEQFF.

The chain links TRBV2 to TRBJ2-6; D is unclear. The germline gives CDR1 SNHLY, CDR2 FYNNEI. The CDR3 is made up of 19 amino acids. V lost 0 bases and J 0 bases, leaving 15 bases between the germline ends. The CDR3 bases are TGTGCCAGCAGTGAAGCATCCGGACGGCTTAGCTCTGGGGCCAACGTCCTGACTTTC. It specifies CASSEASGRLSSGANVLTF.

This CDR3 reads CASSVEVSSGNTIYF. The CDR3 nucleotides are TGTGCCAGCAGCGTAGAAGTAAGCTCTGGAAACACCATATATTTT. The chain uses TRBV9 and TRBJ1-3; D is undetermined. CDR3 length: 15 amino acids. V was pared by 0 bases and J by 0 bases, with 7 bases between. Germline lookup yields CDR1 SGDLS and CDR2 YYNGEE.

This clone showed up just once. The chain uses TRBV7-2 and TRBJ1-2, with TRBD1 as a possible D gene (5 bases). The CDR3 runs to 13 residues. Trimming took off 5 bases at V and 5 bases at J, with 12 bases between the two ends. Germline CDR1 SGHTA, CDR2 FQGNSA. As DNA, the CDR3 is TGTGCCAGCAGCCCATCGAGGACATATGGCTACACCTTC. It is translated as CASSPSRTYGYTF. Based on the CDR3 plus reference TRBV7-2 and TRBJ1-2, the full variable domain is GAGVSQSPSNKVTEKGKDVELRCDPISGHTALYWYRQSLGQGLEFLIYFQGNSAPDKSGLPSDRFSAERTGGSVSTLTIQRTQQEDSAVYLCASSPSRTYGYTFGSGTRLTVV.

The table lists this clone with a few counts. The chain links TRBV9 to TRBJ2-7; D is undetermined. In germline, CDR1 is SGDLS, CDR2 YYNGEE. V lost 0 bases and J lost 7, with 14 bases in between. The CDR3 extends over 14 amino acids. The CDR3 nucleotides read TGTGCCAGCAGCGTAGAGGGTGGGCCGCGGGAGCAGTACTTC. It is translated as CASSVEGGPREQYF.

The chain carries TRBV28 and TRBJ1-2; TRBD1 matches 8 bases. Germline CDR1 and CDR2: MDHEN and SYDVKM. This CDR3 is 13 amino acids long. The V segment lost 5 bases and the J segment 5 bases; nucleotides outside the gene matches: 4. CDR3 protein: CASSRTGRYGYTF. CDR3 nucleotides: TGTGCCAGCAGTCGGACAGGGAGGTATGGCTACACCTTC.

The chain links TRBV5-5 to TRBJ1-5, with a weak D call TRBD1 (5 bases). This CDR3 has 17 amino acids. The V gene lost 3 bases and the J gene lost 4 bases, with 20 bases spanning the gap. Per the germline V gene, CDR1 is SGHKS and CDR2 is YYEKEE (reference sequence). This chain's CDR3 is CASSWELTVVGNQPQHF. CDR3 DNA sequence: TGTGCCAGCAGCTGGGAGCTGACAGTTGTTGGAAATCAGCCCCAGCATTTT.

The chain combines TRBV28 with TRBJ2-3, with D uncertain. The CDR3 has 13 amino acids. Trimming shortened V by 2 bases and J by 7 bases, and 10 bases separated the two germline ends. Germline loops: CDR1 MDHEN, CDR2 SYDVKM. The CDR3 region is CASSLVRAHTQYF. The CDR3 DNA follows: TGTGCCAGCAGTTTAGTCCGGGCACATACGCAGTATTTT.

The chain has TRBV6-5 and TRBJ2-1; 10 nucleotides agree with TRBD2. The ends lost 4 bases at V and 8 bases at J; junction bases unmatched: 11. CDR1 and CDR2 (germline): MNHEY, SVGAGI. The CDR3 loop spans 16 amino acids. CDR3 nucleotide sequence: TGTGCCAGCAGTTCCCTCAGCGGGGGGGCCGGTTATGAGCAGTTCTTC. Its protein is CASSSLSGGAGYEQFF.

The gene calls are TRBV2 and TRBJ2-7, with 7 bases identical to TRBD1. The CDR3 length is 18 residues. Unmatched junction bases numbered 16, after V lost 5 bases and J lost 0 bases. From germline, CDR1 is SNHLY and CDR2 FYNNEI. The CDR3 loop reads CASSQGLAGTASSYEQYV. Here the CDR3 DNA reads TGTGCCAGCAGTCAGGGCCTCGCCGGGACAGCGAGCTCCTACGAGCAGTACGTC.